A selection of T cell receptor beta chains follows, all from one sample in a study of Ad26.COV2.S vaccination and SARS-CoV-2 variants. Assay: immunoSEQ multiplex PCR; the TCRdb copy retains only in-frame clones and omits some. The table lists roughly 680,000 clones, approximately 88% of them singletons. Sequencing was performed on peripheral blood, taken in a trial of Ad26.COV2.S vaccine versus placebo. The receptors here all came from a person aged 18-60 years who received the Ad26.COV2.S COVID-19 vaccine or a placebo. CDR3s include the opening cysteine and the closing phenylalanine or tryptophan. Each record gives: J gene, D gene, CDR3 length, V gene, clone size, CDR3 DNA, CDR3 protein. D genes are given only for firm matches. Clone size is given for some rows only: seen once, a few or many times, or a class if the clone is expanded.

J: TRBJ2-3
D: NA
length: 13
V: TRBV9
size: NA
DNA: TGTGCCAGCAGCGTAATCCCGTCAGATACGCAGTATTTT
CDR3: CASSVIPSDTQYF

J: TRBJ2-7
D: NA
length: 15
V: TRBV7-2
size: NA
DNA: TGTGCCAGCAGCCAGGGACTCCCGAATTTCTACGAGCAGTACTTC
CDR3: CASSQGLPNFYEQYF

J: TRBJ1-5
D: TRBD1
length: 18
V: TRBV24-1
size: once
DNA: TGTGCCACCAGTGATCACCCTGACAGGGCCTATAGCAATCAGCCCCAGCATTTT
CDR3: CATSDHPDRAYSNQPQHF

J: TRBJ2-7
D: NA
length: 13
V: TRBV19
size: NA
DNA: TGTGCCAGTAGTGTAGGACTACCCTACGAGCAGTACTTC
CDR3: CASSVGLPYEQYF

J: TRBJ2-7
D: NA
length: 16
V: TRBV3-1/TRBV3-2
size: NA
DNA: TGTGCCAGCAGTTCAAGAACCGCAGGGAGATCCTACGAGCAGTACTTC
CDR3: CASSSRTAGRSYEQYF

J: TRBJ2-1
D: NA
length: 19
V: TRBV27
size: NA
DNA: TGTGCCAGCAGCAGTTTATCCACACAGTCTGGGGGGTGGGACAATGAGCAGTTCTTC
CDR3: CASSSLSTQSGGWDNEQFF

J: TRBJ2-5
D: NA
length: 13
V: TRBV7-3
size: NA
DNA: TGTGCCAGCAGCTCGCAGCGGCAAGAGACCCAGTACTTC
CDR3: CASSSQRQETQYF

J: TRBJ2-7
D: TRBD1
length: 15
V: TRBV10-1
size: NA
DNA: TGCGCCAGCAGCGCATCCGGGACAGGGATATCCGAGCAGTACTTC
CDR3: CASSASGTGISEQYF

J: TRBJ1-1
D: TRBD1
length: 16
V: TRBV29-1
size: NA
DNA: TGCAGCGACCTCCCCCACGGACAGGGGGTGAACACTGAAGCTTTCTTT
CDR3: CSDLPHGQGVNTEAFF

J: TRBJ1-4
D: NA
length: 15
V: TRBV4-2
size: NA
DNA: TGTGCCAGCGGTACAGAAGGGGTCCTGAATGAAAAACTGTTTTTT
CDR3: CASGTEGVLNEKLFF

J: TRBJ2-7
D: TRBD1
length: 14
V: TRBV3-1/TRBV3-2
size: NA
DNA: TGTGCCAGCAGCCGAAGACAGGGGGTAGACGAGCAGTACTTC
CDR3: CASSRRQGVDEQYF

J: TRBJ2-7
D: NA
length: 14
V: TRBV7-2
size: NA
DNA: TGTGCCAGCAGCTTAGTAGAAGGTAGCCCCGAGCAGTACTTC
CDR3: CASSLVEGSPEQYF

J: TRBJ2-1
D: NA
length: 14
V: TRBV27
size: NA
DNA: TGTGCCAGCAGTTCAAGCAGGGGAAAGAATGAGCAGTTCTTC
CDR3: CASSSSRGKNEQFF

J: TRBJ2-2
D: TRBD2
length: 18
V: TRBV24-1
size: NA
DNA: TGTGCCACCAGTTTTCCTGGACTAGCGGGAGGAGGTACCGGGGAGCTGTTTTTT
CDR3: CATSFPGLAGGGTGELFF

J: TRBJ2-5
D: NA
length: 15
V: TRBV19
size: NA
DNA: TGTGCCAGTAGTATAGGACGCCTCGGCGAGGAGACCCAGTACTTC
CDR3: CASSIGRLGEETQYF

J: TRBJ2-7
D: NA
length: 11
V: TRBV6-5
size: NA
DNA: TGTGCCAGTCACAGGGAATTGGTAGTGTACTTC
CDR3: CASHRELVVYF